Listed here is a single T cell receptor (beta chain). This clonotype was picked up many times. The antigen it binds to is not known. No much larger clone is present one base from it, and per-base qualities are unavailable. CDR1 and CDR2, per the germline V gene (reference sequence), are DFQATT and SNEGSKA. V is clipped by 3 bases and J by 8 bases, and the sequence between their germline boundaries is 13 bases long. The CDR3 sequence holds 13 residues, the cysteine and phenylalanine included. Only CDR3 DNA remains: 39 bases, in frame from the first base. These data originate in a study of T-cell reconstitution after alpha-beta-depleted transplantation in children (dated by TCRdb to the mid-2010s). Looking at the study overall: The study quantitatively tracked T-cell immune reconstitution after TCRalphabeta/CD19-depleted allogeneic hematopoietic cell transplantation in children using TCR repertoire profiling. The research as a whole found: In some patients, the high TCRbeta diversity seen at day 60 was put down to recipient T cells and intrathymic progenitors that had survived conditioning. Hyperexpanded clone frequencies declined over subsequent months; after one year, T-cell counts and TCRbeta diversity were mostly attributed to newly produced T cells. The apparently early recovery of alphabetaT-cell counts about two months after transplant reportedly depended on only several hundred rapidly expanded clones that came from non-depleted graft cells.

To prepare the library, PCR was applied. Sequencing took place on an Illumina HiSeq 2500. TCR library preparation used molecular barcoding, with unique molecular identifiers applied to normalize quantification of the TCRbeta repertoire. Using fastp trimming at Q25 and MiXCR clonotype assembly, TCRdb reanalyzed the public sequencing data and kept in-frame beta chains. Under each unique CDR3 protein, matching rows form one entry showing the most common genes and DNA. The sample table shows about 600,000 distinct CDR3 sequences, and approximately 22% are seen once. Clones ranked in the top ten supply roughly 15% of the sample. This sample's treatment or condition label indicates: allogeneic hematopoietic cell transplantation with graft depleted of TCRalphabeta T cells and CD19 B cells. The transplant recipients were children given TCRalphabeta/CD19-depleted allogeneic hematopoietic cell grafts.

Sample: PBMCs, mostly from graft donor cells, taken 360 days after TCRalphabeta/CD19-depleted stem cell transplant. In this chain, TRBV20-1 is recombined with TRBJ1-4; perhaps TRBD1 is the D gene, with 5 bases matching. The receptor was derived from a boy in the first two years of life who had a stem cell transplant for acute myeloid leukemia, so the T cells may come from the graft donor. The DNA is TGCAGTGCTAGTGCCGGGGCAAGGGAAAAACTGTTTTTT. Its protein is CSASAGAREKLFF.